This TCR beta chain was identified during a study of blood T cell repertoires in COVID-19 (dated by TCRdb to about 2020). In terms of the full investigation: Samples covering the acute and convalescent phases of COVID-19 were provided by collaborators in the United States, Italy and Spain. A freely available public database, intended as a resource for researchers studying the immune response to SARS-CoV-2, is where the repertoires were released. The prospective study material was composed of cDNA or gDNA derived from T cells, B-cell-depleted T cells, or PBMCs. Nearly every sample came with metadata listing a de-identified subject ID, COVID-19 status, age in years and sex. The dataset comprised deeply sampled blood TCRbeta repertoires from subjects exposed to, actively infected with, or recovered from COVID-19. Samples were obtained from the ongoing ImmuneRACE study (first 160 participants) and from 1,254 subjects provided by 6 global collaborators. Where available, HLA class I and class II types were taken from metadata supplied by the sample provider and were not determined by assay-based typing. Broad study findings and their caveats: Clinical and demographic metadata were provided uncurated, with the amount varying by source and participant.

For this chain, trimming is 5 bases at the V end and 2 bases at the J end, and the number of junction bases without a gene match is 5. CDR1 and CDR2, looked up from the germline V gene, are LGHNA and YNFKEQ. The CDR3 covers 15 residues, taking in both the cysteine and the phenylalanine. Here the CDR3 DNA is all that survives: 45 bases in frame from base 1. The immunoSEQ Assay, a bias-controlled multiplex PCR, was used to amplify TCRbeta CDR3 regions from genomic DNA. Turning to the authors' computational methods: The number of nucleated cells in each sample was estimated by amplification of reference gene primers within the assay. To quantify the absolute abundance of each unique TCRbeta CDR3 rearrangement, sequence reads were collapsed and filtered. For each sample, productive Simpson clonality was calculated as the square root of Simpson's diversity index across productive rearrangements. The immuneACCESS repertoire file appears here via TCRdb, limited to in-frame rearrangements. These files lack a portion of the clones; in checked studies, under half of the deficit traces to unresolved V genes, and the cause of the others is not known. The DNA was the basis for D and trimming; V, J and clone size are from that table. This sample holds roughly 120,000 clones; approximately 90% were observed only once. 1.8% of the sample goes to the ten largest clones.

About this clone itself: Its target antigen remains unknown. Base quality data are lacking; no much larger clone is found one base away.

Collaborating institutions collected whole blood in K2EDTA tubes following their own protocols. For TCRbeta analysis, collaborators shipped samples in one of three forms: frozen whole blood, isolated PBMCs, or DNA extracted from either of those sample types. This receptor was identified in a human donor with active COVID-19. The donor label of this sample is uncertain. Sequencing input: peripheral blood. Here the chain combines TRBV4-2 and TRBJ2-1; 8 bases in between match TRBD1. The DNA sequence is TGTGCCAGCAGCGACAGACAGGGGACCTACAATGAGCAGTTCTTC. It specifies CASSDRQGTYNEQFF.